The 30 T cell receptor beta chains below all came from one sample that was sequenced in a study of blood T cell repertoires in COVID-19. Profiling relied on immunoSEQ multiplex PCR, and the TCRdb table lists in-frame clones only, not all of them. Of roughly 700,000 clones listed, around 89% were seen once; the top ten hold around 0.3%. The sample comprised peripheral blood. The receptors shown here come from a woman in her late teens or twenties with acute or convalescent COVID-19.

There are a few counts of this clone. The gene calls are TRBV3-1 (or the pseudogene TRBV3-2) and TRBJ1-2; 8 bases fit TRBD1. Germline loops: CDR1 LGHDT, CDR2 YNNKEL (reference sequence). V lost 4 bases to trimming and J lost 7 bases; unmatched junction nucleotides: 14. The CDR3 is 16 residues long. This CDR3 reads CASSLAGQGLLGGYTF. The CDR3, as DNA: TGTGCCAGCAGCCTTGCAGGACAGGGCCTTTTGGGTGGCTACACCTTC.

For the CDR3, the DNA is TGCGCCAGCAGCCCGACAGGGTTTTGGGGCACAGATACGCAGTATTTT. This translates into CASSPTGFWGTDTQYF. The V and J genes are TRBV4-1 and TRBJ2-3; 7 nucleotides align to TRBD1. In germline, CDR1 is MGHRA, CDR2 YSYEKL. The length of the CDR3 is 16 residues. V trimming: 4 bases; J trimming: 1 base; junction bases outside the gene matches: 8.

The chain carries TRBV27 and TRBJ2-3, with TRBD2 as a possible D gene (5 bases). Between the trimmed V and J ends, which lost 6 bases and 1 base, there was a span of 8 bases. The germline CDR1 and CDR2 sequences are MNHEY and SMNVEV (reference sequence). The CDR3 is made up of 13 amino acids. In DNA, the CDR3 is TGTGCCAGCAGACCCGGGGGCACAGATACGCAGTATTTT. Translated, it gives CASRPGGTDTQYF.

This clone showed up just once. The chain has TRBV6-4 and TRBJ2-6, with 8 bases fitting TRBD1. Germline V lookup: CDR1 MRHNA, CDR2 SNTAGT. This CDR3 comprises 16 residues. The V and J ends lost 2 bases and 2 bases, in that order; junction bases with no gene match: 2. The CDR3 nucleotides are TGTGCCAGCAGTGACGACAGGGGTACTGGGGCCAACGTCCTGACTTTC. Its translation is CASSDDRGTGANVLTF.

The V gene is TRBV24-1, the J gene TRBJ2-5; 7 nucleotides align to TRBD1. This CDR3 spans 14 amino acids. Per germline, CDR1 KGHDR and CDR2 SFDVKD. Trimming took 10 bases from V and 4 from J; bases not matched to a gene: 11. CDR3 sequence reads: CATKDRQGGETQYF. As DNA, the CDR3 is TGTGCCACTAAGGACAGGCAAGGAGGAGAGACCCAGTACTTC.

The chain employs TRBV30 and TRBJ2-2, with D possibly TRBD1 on 5 matching bases. V was pared by 5 bases and J by 2 bases, with 12 bases between. The CDR3 covers 14 residues. Germline V gene lookup returns CDR1 GTSNPN and CDR2 SVGIG (reference sequence). The CDR3 is CAWGRGSNTGELFF. DNA for the CDR3: TGTGCCTGGGGAAGGGGCTCAAACACCGGGGAGCTGTTTTTT.

This clone was seen just once. CDR3 amino acids: CAGRTQGAITEAFF. The DNA for the CDR3 is TGTGCCGGACGTACACAGGGGGCAATCACTGAAGCTTTCTTT. V gene TRBV6-5 combines with J gene TRBJ1-1; 9 positions match TRBD1. The CDR3 has 14 residues. V was pared by 11 bases and J by 4 bases, with 11 bases of the junction left unmatched. CDR1 and CDR2 from the germline V gene are MNHEY and SVGAGI.

This clone appeared once. The rearrangement joins TRBV10-2 to TRBJ2-1; D may be TRBD2 (7 bases). V was cut by 7 bases and J by 3 bases, with 16 bases left in between. CDR1 is WSHSY, CDR2 SAAADI, per germline. The CDR3 loop spans 15 amino acids. CDR3 coding DNA: TGCGCCAGCAAGTGGGGGGGGGCTTTCTACAATGAGCAGTTCTTC. Translated: CASKWGGAFYNEQFF.

This clone was observed once. The rearrangement links TRBV5-4 to TRBJ2-5; 15 positions agree with TRBD2. The ends lost 5 bases at V and 4 bases at J; junction bases unmatched: 12. Germline CDR1 is SGHNT and CDR2 is YYREEE (reference sequence). The CDR3 contains 18 residues. This CDR3 is CASRGTSGGSLSGETQYF. The CDR3 bases are TGTGCCAGCAGAGGGACTAGCGGGGGGTCCCTCTCGGGAGAGACCCAGTACTTC.

V gene TRBV6-5 combines with J gene TRBJ1-5, with 7 bases fitting TRBD1. CDR1 MNHEY and CDR2 SVGAGI come from the germline V gene. Trimming cost V 8 bases and J 6 bases; bases outside gene matches: 10. The CDR3 loop spans 14 amino acids. The CDR3 DNA sequence: TGTGCCAGCCGGGCAGGGGGTTCGGGTCAGCCCCAGCATTTT. Protein sequence: CASRAGGSGQPQHF.

The chain links TRBV10-3 to TRBJ1-5; 7 bases line up with TRBD1. The CDR3 has 15 residues. J lost 5 bases, V lost 5 bases, and 9 bases had no gene match. CDR1 is ENHRY, CDR2 SYGVKD, per germline. This CDR3 reads CAISKTGEGDQPQHF. CDR3 nucleotide sequence: TGTGCCATCAGTAAAACAGGGGAAGGGGATCAGCCCCAGCATTTT.

This chain joins TRBV10-3 and TRBJ2-7; weak D call: TRBD1 (6 bases). The CDR3 has 13 residues. Germline V gives CDR1 ENHRY, CDR2 SYGVKD. V was pared by 4 bases and J by 6 bases, with 13 bases between. The DNA of the CDR3 is TGTGCCATCAGTGTGGGTCAGGGGCTCGAGCAGTACTTC. It is translated as CAISVGQGLEQYF.

V usage is TRBV9 and J usage is TRBJ1-1, with D possibly being TRBD1 (6 bases). CDR3 length: 16 residues. Germline CDR1 reads SGDLS; CDR2 reads YYNGEE. V dropped 4 bases and J dropped 1 base, with 17 bases sitting between them. CDR3 nucleotides: TGTGCCAGCAGCCCCACAGGGTCGATGGGGAACACTGAAGCTTTCTTT. Its protein product is CASSPTGSMGNTEAFF.

This chain connects TRBV27 to TRBJ1-2; a possible D gene is TRBD1 (6 bases). Deletions cut 0 bases from V and 4 bases from J, with 9 bases between. Germline assignment: CDR1 MNHEY and CDR2 SMNVEV (reference sequence). This CDR3 region has 14 residues. CDR3 bases: TGTGCCAGCAGTTTATCTGGACAGCCCTATGGCTACACCTTC. Translating it yields CASSLSGQPYGYTF.

This clone was observed once. The chain links TRBV19 to TRBJ2-7; 8 bases map to TRBD1. Germline lookup yields CDR1 LNHDA and CDR2 SQIVND (reference sequence). V lost 3 bases, J lost 3 bases, and 7 bases stayed unmatched. This CDR3 is 15 amino acids long. The CDR3 sequence: CASSIRDRFGYEQYF. The CDR3 nucleotides are TGTGCCAGTAGTATTAGGGACAGGTTCGGCTACGAGCAGTACTTC.

This sequence joins TRBV6-1 and TRBJ1-4, with D maybe TRBD1 (6 bases). The CDR3 consists of 15 residues. Germline CDR1 MNHNS, CDR2 SASEGT. V lost 2 bases, J lost 10 bases, and 17 bases lay in between. The CDR3 DNA follows: TGTGCCAGCAGTGAACTGGCAGGGGCTTTGGGAAAACTGTTTTTT. It specifies CASSELAGALGKLFF.

In this sample, this clone turned up a few times. This chain links TRBV5-1 with TRBJ2-2, with 11 nucleotides matching TRBD2. The length of the CDR3 is 16 residues. V dropped 0 bases and J dropped 5; count of bases not matched to a gene: 3. Germline CDR1 reads SGHRS; CDR2 reads YFSETQ. The CDR3 coding sequence is TGCGCCAGCAGCTTGGAGGGGACTAGCGGAACCGGGGAGCTGTTTTTT. Translated: CASSLEGTSGTGELFF.

The rearrangement uses TRBV19 and TRBJ1-1; TRBD1 matches at 8 bases. CDR1 and CDR2 (germline): LNHDA, SQIVND (reference sequence). The CDR3 contains 15 residues. Trimming cost V 7 bases and J 1 base; bases outside gene matches: 8. CDR3 DNA: TGTGCCAGTAACAAAGGGACAGGAGCGAACACTGAAGCTTTCTTT. This codes for CASNKGTGANTEAFF.

The chain joins TRBV3-1 (or the pseudogene TRBV3-2) to TRBJ1-1; D gene ambiguous. The germline V gene has CDR1 LGHDT and CDR2 YNNKEL (reference sequence). The CDR3 totals 14 residues. V shed 1 base and J shed 2 bases, with 8 bases lying between them. In DNA, the CDR3 is TGTGCCAGCAGCCAAGTTCCAGGAAACACTGAAGCTTTCTTT. Its translation: CASSQVPGNTEAFF.

The chain employs TRBV6-6 and TRBJ1-6, with D possibly matching TRBD1 (6 bases). V shed 0 bases and J shed 4 bases, with 10 bases lying between them. CDR1 is MNHNY, CDR2 SVGAGI, per germline (reference sequence). The CDR3 extends over 16 amino acids. The CDR3 bases are TGTGCCAGCAGTTACTCCCGGACAGATTATAATTCACCCCTCCACTTT. Amino acid sequence: CASSYSRTDYNSPLHF.

The CDR3 nucleotides read TGCGCCAGCAGCCGACAGGGTATATTCGGAAACACCATATATTTT. Its translation: CASSRQGIFGNTIYF. The genes are TRBV5-1 and TRBJ1-3; 7 bases fit TRBD1. The CDR3 contains 15 residues. Trimming removed 4 bases from V and 4 bases from J; junction bases left unmatched: 8. Germline V gene sequence: CDR1 SGHRS, CDR2 YFSETQ.

J is TRBJ2-3 and V is TRBV7-3; 7 nucleotides line up with TRBD1. V lost 9 bases and J lost 4; bases outside the gene matches: 7. Germline CDR1 SGHTA, CDR2 FQGTGA. This CDR3 has 13 residues. CDR3 sequence: CAREGAEADTQYF. Written as DNA, the CDR3 is TGTGCCAGAGAGGGGGCTGAGGCAGATACGCAGTATTTT.

The chain combines TRBV24-1 with TRBJ1-1; 9 positions agree with TRBD1. CDR1 and CDR2 from the germline V gene are KGHDR and SFDVKD. The CDR3 has 15 residues. Germline trimming cut 2 bases from V and 8 bases from J; bases unmatched to any gene: 8. CDR3 nucleotides: TGTGCCACCAGTGATTCCCACGGGACAGGGAGAGAAGCTTTCTTT. It translates to CATSDSHGTGREAFF.

This chain joins TRBV7-2 and TRBJ1-1; D is possibly TRBD1 (5 bases). The CDR3 extends over 13 amino acids. CDR1 and CDR2 from the germline V gene are SGHTA and FQGNSA. V was trimmed by 0 bases and J by 7 bases, leaving 9 bases between them. CDR3: CASSLARDREAFF. In DNA, the CDR3 is TGTGCCAGCAGCTTAGCGCGGGACCGTGAAGCTTTCTTT.

The chain is built from TRBV3-1 (or the pseudogene TRBV3-2) and TRBJ1-1; 7 bases map to TRBD1. The junction had 11 bases not matched to a gene; V was cut back by 5 bases and J by 2 bases. The CDR3 loop spans 16 amino acids. Germline lookup yields CDR1 LGHDT and CDR2 YNNKEL (reference sequence). CDR3 coding DNA: TGTGCCAGCAGCAACCGAGGGACAGACCGAAACACTGAAGCTTTCTTT. Translated, it gives CASSNRGTDRNTEAFF.

Concerning this clone: The germline gene is not matched at one end of the junction; a read error may be the cause. V usage is TRBV7-9 and J usage is TRBJ1-2; D might be TRBD1 (5 bases). Germline V gene lookup returns CDR1 SEHNR and CDR2 FQNEAQ (reference sequence). CDR3 size: 14 residues. DNA of the CDR3: TGTGCCAGCAGCCTAATGGGGCGGGGCGTGGAGAATTGCTTC. Amino acids: CASSLMGRGVENCF.

J is TRBJ2-7 and V is TRBV7-8, with TRBD1 matching 7 bases. The CDR3 is 14 amino acids. Germline values: CDR1 SGHVS, CDR2 FQNEAQ. The V gene end was trimmed by 5 bases and the J gene end by 1 base; junction bases not matched to a gene: 5. In DNA form, the CDR3 reads TGTGCCAGCAGCGCCCGGGACAGATCCTACGAGCAGTACTTC. Protein product: CASSARDRSYEQYF.

The chain joins TRBV6-5 to TRBJ1-1; TRBD1 aligns across 9 bases. V trimming: 6 bases; J trimming: 4 bases; junction bases outside the gene matches: 6. CDR3 length equals 14 residues. Looked up from germline, CDR1 is MNHEY and CDR2 is SVGAGI. Written as DNA, the CDR3 is TGTGCCAGCAGGGGGACAGGGTGGGTCACTGAAGCTTTCTTT. Amino acids: CASRGTGWVTEAFF.

The chain is built from TRBV28 and TRBJ1-5; D gene ambiguous. V was trimmed by 2 bases and J by 0 bases, leaving 5 bases between them. The CDR3 covers 14 residues. Germline CDR1 MDHEN, CDR2 SYDVKM. CDR3 sequence: CASSLVSSNQPQHF. The CDR3 DNA sequence: TGTGCCAGCAGTTTAGTCAGTAGCAATCAGCCCCAGCATTTT. Full variable domain (remainder filled in from reference TRBV28 and TRBJ1-5): DVKVTQSSRYLVKRTGEKVFLECVQDMDHENMFWYRQDPGLGLRLIYFSYDVKMKEKGDIPEGYSVSREKKERFSLILESASTNQTSMYLCASSLVSSNQPQHFGDGTRLSIL.

The chain recombines TRBV3-1 (or the pseudogene TRBV3-2) with TRBJ2-2; 9 nucleotides align to TRBD2. Trimming took 4 bases from V and 4 from J; bases not matched to a gene: 16. The CDR3 runs 19 residues. Germline-derived CDR1 and CDR2 are LGHDT and YNNKEL (reference sequence). As DNA, the CDR3 is TGTGCCAGCAGCCCGCCTCGTCCAGCGGGGGGTATATTCACCGGGGAGCTGTTTTTT. Protein product: CASSPPRPAGGIFTGELFF.